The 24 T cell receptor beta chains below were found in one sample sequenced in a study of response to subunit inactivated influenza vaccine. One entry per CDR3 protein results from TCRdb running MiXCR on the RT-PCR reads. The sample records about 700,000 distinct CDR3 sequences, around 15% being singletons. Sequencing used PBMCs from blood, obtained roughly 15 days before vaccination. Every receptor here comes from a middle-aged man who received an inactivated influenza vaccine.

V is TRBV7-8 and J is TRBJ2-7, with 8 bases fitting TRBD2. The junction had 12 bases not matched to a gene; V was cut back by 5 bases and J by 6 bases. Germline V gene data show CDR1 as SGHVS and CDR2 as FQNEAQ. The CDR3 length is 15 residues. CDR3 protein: CASSPTGGGQGEQYF. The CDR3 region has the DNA TGTGCCAGCAGCCCCACGGGCGGGGGGCAAGGCGAGCAGTACTTC.

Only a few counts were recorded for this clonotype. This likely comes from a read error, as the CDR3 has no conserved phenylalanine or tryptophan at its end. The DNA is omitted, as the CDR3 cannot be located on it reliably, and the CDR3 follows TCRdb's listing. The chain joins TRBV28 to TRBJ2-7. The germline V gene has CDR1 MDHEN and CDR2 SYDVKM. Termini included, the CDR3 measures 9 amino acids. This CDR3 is CASTLFLGI.

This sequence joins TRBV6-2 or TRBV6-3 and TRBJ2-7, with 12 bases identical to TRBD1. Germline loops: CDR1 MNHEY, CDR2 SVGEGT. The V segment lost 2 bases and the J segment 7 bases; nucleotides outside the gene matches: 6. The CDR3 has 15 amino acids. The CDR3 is CASSYHGTGGVEQYF. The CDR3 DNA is TGTGCCAGCAGTTACCACGGGACAGGGGGCGTTGAGCAGTACTTC.

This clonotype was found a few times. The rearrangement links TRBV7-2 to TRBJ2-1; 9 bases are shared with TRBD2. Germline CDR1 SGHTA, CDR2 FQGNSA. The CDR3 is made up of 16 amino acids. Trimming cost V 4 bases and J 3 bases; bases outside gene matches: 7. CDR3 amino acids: CASSSSGRTFYNEQFF. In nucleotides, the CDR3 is TGTGCCAGCAGCTCAAGCGGGAGGACATTCTACAATGAGCAGTTCTTC.

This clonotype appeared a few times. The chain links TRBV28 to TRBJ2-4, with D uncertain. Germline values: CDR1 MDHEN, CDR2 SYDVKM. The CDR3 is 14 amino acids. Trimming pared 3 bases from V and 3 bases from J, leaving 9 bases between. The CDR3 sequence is CASSFRRVKNIQYF. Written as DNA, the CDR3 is TGTGCCAGCAGTTTTCGCAGAGTCAAAAACATTCAGTACTTC.

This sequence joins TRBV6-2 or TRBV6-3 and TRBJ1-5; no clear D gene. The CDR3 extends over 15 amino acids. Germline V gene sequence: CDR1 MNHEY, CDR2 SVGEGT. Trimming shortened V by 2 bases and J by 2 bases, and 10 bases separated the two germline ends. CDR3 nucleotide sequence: TGTGCCAGCAGTTACGCGGGTGGTGGCAATCAGCCCCAGCATTTT. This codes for CASSYAGGGNQPQHF.

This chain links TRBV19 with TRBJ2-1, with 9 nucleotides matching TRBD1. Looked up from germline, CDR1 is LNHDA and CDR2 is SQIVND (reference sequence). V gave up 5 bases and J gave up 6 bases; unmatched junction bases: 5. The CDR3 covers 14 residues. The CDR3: CASSVGTGFNEQFF. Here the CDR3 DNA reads TGTGCCAGTAGTGTCGGGACAGGGTTCAATGAGCAGTTCTTC.

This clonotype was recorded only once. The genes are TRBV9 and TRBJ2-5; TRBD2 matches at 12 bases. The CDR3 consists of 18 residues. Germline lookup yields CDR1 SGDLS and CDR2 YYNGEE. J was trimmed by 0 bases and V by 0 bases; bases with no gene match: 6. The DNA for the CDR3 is TGTGCCAGCAGCGTAGCGACTAGCGGGGGCCCGTACCAAGAGACCCAGTACTTC. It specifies CASSVATSGGPYQETQYF.

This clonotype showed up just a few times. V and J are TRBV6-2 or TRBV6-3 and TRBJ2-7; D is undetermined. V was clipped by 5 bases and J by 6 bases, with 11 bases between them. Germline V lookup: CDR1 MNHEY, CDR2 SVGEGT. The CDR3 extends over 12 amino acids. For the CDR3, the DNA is TGTGCCAGCAGTCACCTCCGGCCCGAGCAGTACTTC. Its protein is CASSHLRPEQYF.

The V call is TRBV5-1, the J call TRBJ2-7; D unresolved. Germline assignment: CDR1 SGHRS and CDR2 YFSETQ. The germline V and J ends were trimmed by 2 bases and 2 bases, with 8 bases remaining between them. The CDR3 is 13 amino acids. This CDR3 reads CASSFIGTYEQYF. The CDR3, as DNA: TGCGCCAGCAGCTTTATAGGAACCTACGAGCAGTACTTC.

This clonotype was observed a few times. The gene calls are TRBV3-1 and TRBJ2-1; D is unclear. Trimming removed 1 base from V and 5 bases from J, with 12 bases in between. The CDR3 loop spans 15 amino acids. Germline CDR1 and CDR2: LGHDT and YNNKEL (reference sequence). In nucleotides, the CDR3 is TGTGCCAGCAGCCAAGTTAGGTCCCATAACAATGAGCAGTTCTTC. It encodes CASSQVRSHNNEQFF.

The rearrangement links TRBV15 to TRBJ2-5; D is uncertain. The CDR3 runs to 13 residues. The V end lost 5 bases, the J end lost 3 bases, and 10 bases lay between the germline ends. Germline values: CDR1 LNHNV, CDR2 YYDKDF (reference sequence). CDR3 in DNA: TGTGCCACCAGCGAGTTCTCGGAAGAGACCCAGTACTTC. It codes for CATSEFSEETQYF.

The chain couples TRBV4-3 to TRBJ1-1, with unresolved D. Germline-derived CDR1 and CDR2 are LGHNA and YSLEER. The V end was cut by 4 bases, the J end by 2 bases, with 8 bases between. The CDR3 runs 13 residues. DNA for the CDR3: TGCGCCAGCAGCCCGGACCAAAACACTGAAGCTTTCTTT. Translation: CASSPDQNTEAFF.

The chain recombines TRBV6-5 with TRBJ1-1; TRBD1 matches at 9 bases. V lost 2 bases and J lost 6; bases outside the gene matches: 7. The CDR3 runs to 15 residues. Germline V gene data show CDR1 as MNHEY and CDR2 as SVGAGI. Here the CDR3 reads CASSYGGQGFSEAFF. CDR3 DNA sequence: TGTGCCAGCAGTTACGGAGGACAGGGGTTCTCTGAAGCTTTCTTT.

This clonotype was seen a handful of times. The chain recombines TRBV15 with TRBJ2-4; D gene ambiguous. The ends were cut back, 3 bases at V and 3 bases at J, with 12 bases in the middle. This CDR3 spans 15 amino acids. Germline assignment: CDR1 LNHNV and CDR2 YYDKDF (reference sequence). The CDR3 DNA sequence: TGTGCCACCAGCAGCCCTGGGGTTAGCAAAAACATTCAGTACTTC. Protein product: CATSSPGVSKNIQYF.

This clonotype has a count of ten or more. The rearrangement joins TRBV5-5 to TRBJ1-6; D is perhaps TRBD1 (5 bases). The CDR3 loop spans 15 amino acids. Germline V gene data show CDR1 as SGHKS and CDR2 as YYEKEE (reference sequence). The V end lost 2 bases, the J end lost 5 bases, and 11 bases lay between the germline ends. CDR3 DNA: TGTGCCAGCAGCTTCTCAGGGTATAATAATTCACCCCTCCACTTT. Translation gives CASSFSGYNNSPLHF.

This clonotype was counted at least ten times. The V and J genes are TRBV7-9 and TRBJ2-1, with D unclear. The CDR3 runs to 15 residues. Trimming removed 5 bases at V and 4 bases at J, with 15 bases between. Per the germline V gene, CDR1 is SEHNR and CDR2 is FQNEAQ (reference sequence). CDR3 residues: CASSLLLLGYNEQFF. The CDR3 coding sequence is TGTGCCAGCAGCCTCCTTTTACTCGGGTACAATGAGCAGTTCTTC.

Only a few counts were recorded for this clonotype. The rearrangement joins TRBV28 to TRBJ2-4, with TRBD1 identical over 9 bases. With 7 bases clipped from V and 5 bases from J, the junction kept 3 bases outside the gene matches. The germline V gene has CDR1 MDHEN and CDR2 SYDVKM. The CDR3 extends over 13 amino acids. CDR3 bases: TGTGCCAGCACTAGGGACAGGGAAAACATTCAGTACTTC. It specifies CASTRDRENIQYF.

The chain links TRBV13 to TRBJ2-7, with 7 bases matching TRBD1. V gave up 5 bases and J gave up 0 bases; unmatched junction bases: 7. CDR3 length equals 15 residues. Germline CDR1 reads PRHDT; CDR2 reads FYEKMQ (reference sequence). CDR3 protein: CASSGTGTVSYEQYF. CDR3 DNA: TGTGCCAGCAGCGGGACCGGGACAGTCTCCTACGAGCAGTACTTC.

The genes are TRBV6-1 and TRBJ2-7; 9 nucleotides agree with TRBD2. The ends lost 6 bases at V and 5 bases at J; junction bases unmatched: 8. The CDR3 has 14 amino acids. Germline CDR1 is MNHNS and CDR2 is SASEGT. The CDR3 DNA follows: TGTGCCAGCAGCCAACGGACTAGCGCACACGAGCAGTACTTC. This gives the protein CASSQRTSAHEQYF.

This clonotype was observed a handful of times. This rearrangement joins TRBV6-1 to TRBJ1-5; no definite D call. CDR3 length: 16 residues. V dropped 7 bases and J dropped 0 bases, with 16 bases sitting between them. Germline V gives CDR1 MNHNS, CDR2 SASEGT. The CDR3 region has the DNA TGTGCCAGCACCGGGTCAGAACCCTATAGCAATCAGCCCCAGCATTTT. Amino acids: CASTGSEPYSNQPQHF.

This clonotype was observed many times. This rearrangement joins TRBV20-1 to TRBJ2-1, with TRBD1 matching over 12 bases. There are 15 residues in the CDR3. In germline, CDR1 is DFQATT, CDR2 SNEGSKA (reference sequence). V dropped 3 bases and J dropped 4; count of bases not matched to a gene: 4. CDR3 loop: CSARGDRGPYNEQFF. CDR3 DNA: TGCAGTGCTAGGGGGGACAGGGGGCCGTACAATGAGCAGTTCTTC.

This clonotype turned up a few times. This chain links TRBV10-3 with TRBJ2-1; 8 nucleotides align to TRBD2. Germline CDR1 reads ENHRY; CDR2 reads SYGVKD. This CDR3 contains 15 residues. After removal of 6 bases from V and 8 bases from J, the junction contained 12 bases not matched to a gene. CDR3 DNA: TGTGCCATCAGACCCCTAGCGGGCGGGATGGATGAGCAGTTCTTC. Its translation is CAIRPLAGGMDEQFF.

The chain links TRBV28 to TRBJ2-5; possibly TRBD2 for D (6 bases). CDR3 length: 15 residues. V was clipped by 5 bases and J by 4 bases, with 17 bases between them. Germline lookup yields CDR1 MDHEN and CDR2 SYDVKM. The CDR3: CASSPYVGSRETQYF. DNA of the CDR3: TGTGCCAGCAGTCCTTATGTCGGGAGCCGAGAGACCCAGTACTTC.